Sequencing of this T cell receptor (beta chain) was carried out in a study of blood T cell repertoires in acute mononucleosis (dated by TCRdb to the early 2020s). About the investigation overall: Acute-phase samples were taken within 2 weeks of symptom onset, representing the primary response. During acute infection, mean YVL-BR-specific and GLC-BM-specific cells made up about 2.1% and 0.99% of blood CD8 T cells. A mean blood EBV load of 3.8 log10 genome copies per million B cells was observed during acute infection, and a mean blood EBV load of 2.6 was observed at convalescence. Points the paper makes about the study in general: Persistence into convalescence was observed for only roughly 9.4% of unique acute clonotypes, yet most of the response was made up by these persisting clonotypes, and the remaining acute clonotypes were seemingly replaced by new diverse de novo clonotypes. The cohort comprised only a few donors, so group averages rested on very few individuals. The low acute-to-convalescent clonotype overlap might be partly explained by sampling error, because only a fraction of each donor's blood was analyzed. For BRLF1 (YVL-BR), TCRalpha CDR3 motifs played a dominant role and TCRbeta a minimal role in TCR repertoire selection.

Turning to this clone: No much larger clone exists at a distance of one base, and base qualities are not known. Additional DNA sequences in this sample encode the identical CDR3.

This specimen's time point label, interpreted: acute infectious mononucleosis, at clinical presentation within 2 weeks of symptom onset (visit 1). Over primary infection, the study followed CD8 T cell responses to two immunodominant EBV epitopes: BRLF1 109 (YVL-BR) and BMLF1 280 (GLC-BM). Primary EBV infection was indicated by a positive serum heterophile antibody test and EBV viral capsid antigen-specific IgM. Magnetic positive selection (MACS) was first used to enrich total CD8 T cells from PBMCs. A FACSAria III was used to sort live CD3+ CD8+ tetramer+ cells to over 90% purity. Cells were sorted with a PE-conjugated tetramer loaded with the BRLF1 109-117 peptide. After tetramer sorting, TCR repertoires of EBV epitope-specific CD8 T cells were deep-sequenced directly ex vivo at acute infection and at convalescence. Three people aged roughly 18 to 30 with clinical acute infectious mononucleosis and laboratory evidence of primary EBV infection were used as donors. Heparinized peripheral blood was collected when donors presented clinically with mononucleosis symptoms and again about 6 months afterward. PBMCs were isolated by Ficoll-Paque density gradient centrifugation.

Total RNA from at least 9,500 sorted tetramer+ CD8 T cells was reverse transcribed into cDNA for TCR profiling. CDR3 regions were amplified by PCR with primers annealing to V and J regions, adding unique molecular identifiers to track templates. Profiling of the TCRalpha and TCRbeta chains was done on the immunoSEQ platform, including the sequencing and error-correction standards of that platform. Turning to the authors' computational methods: Clonal copy numbers were corrected for sequencing and PCR errors, and CDR3s were defined according to IMGT conventions. Analysis was limited to productive rearrangements and used immunoSEQ Analyzer versions 2.0 and 3.0, and gene-pairing frequencies were further processed in Microsoft Excel. Circos plots were used to visualize V-J pairings, and MEME together with a custom motifSearch program was used to find CDR3 motifs. The probability of generation of TCR sequences was calculated using the OLGA algorithm. Clonotypes seen at both visits were called persistent; those seen only acutely were nonpersistent; those seen only at convalescence were de novo. A public TCR was defined as an amino acid clonotype used by more than one donor. The immuneACCESS repertoire file appears here via TCRdb, limited to in-frame rearrangements. These files lack a portion of the clones; in checked studies, under half of the deficit traces to unresolved V genes, and the cause of the others is not known. Clonal size and the V and J genes are those of that table, whereas D and trimming came from the DNA. The sample has several thousand clones on record, less than 30% of them singletons. The top ten clonotypes cover 28% of the sample.

Reading the germline V gene gives CDR1 SQVTM and CDR2 ANQGSEA. Including cysteine and phenylalanine, the CDR3 has 13 amino acids. Only the CDR3 DNA stays, 39 bases, in frame from base 1. The V end loses 4 bases and the J end loses 4 bases, and a stretch of 11 bases separates them. The TCR sequence derives from a woman aged 18-30 years with infectious mononucleosis caused by EBV. The sample here was EBV YVL epitope tetramer+ CD8+ T cells sorted from PBMCs, taken during acute infectious mononucleosis. The sample's cell subset or site label, in plain terms: CD8 T cells binding a tetramer with EBV BRLF1 109-117 peptide (YVL-BR). Rearrangement joined TRBV29-1 to TRBJ2-1, with the D gene not confidently named. The CDR3 protein: CSVVAGGYNEQFF. The nucleotide sequence is TGCAGCGTTGTGGCAGGCGGTTACAATGAGCAGTTCTTC.